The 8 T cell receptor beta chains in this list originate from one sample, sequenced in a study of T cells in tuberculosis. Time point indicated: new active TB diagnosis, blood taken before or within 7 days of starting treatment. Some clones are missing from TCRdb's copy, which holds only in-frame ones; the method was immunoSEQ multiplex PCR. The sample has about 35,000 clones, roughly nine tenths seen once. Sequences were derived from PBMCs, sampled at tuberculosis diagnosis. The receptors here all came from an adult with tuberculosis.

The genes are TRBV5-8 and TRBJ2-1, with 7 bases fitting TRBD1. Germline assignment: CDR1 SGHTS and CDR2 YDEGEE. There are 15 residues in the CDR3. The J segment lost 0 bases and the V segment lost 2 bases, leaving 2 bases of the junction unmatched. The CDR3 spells CASSLSGGSYNEQFF. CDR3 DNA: TGTGCCAGCAGCTTATCAGGGGGCTCCTACAATGAGCAGTTCTTC.

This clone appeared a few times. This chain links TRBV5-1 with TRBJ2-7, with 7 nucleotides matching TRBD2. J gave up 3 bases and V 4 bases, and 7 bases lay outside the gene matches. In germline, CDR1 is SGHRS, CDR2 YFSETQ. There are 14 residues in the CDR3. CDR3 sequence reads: CASSPPTSNYEQYF. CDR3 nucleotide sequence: TGCGCCAGCAGCCCGCCGACTAGCAACTACGAGCAGTACTTC.

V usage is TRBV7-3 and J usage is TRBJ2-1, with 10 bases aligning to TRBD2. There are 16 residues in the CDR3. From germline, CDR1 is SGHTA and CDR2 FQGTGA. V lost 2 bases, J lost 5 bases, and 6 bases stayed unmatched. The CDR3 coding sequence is TGTGCCAGCAGCTTATCCGGACTAGCGGATAACAATGAGCAGTTCTTC. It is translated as CASSLSGLADNNEQFF.

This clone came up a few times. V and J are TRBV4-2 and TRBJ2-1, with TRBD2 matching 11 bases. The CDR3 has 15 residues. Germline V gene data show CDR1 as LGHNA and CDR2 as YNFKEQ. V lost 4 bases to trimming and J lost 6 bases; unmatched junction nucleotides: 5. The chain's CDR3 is CASSLSGGEGNEQFF. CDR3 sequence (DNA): TGTGCCAGCAGCCTTAGCGGGGGGGAGGGCAATGAGCAGTTCTTC.

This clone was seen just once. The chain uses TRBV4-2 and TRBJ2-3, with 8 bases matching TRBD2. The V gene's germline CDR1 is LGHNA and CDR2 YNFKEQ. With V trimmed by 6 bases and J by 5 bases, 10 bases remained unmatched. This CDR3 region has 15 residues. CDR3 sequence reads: CASRLSGGPQDTQYF. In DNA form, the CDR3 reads TGTGCCAGCAGGCTGAGCGGGGGTCCACAAGATACGCAGTATTTT.

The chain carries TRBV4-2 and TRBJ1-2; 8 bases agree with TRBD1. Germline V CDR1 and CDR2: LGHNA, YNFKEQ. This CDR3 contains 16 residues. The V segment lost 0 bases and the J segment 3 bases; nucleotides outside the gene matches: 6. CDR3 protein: CASSQDKRQGYYGYTF. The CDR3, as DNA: TGTGCCAGCAGCCAAGATAAGCGACAGGGGTACTATGGCTACACCTTC.

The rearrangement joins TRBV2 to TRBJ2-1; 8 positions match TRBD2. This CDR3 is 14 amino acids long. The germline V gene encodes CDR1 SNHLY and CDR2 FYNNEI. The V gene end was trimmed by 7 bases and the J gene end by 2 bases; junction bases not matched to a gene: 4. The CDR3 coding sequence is TGTGCCAGCACGGAGACTAGCGCCTACAATGAGCAGTTCTTC. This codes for CASTETSAYNEQFF.

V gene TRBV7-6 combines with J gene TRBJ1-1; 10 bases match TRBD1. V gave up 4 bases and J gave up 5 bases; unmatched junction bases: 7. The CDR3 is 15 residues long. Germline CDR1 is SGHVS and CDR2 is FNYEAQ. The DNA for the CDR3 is TGTGCCAGCAGCTCTACCCCGGGACAGGGGACTGAAGCTTTCTTT. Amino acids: CASSSTPGQGTEAFF.